This TCR beta chain was identified in a study of T-cell reconstitution after alpha-beta-depleted transplantation in children (dated by TCRdb to 2016 to 2018). Background on the whole study: The study quantitatively tracked T-cell immune reconstitution after TCRalphabeta/CD19-depleted allogeneic hematopoietic cell transplantation in children using TCR repertoire profiling.

Libraries were made using PCR. TCRdb names Illumina HiSeq 2500 as the instrument used. To normalize quantification of the TCRbeta repertoire, the TCR libraries were built with molecular barcoding that relied on unique molecular identifiers. The public reads were reanalyzed by TCRdb: fastp trimming at Q25, MiXCR alignment, in-frame beta chains only. Records with the same CDR3 protein are collapsed into one entry carrying the most frequent genes and DNA. This sample is represented by some 300,000 distinct CDR3 sequences; 6% to 10% of them were singletons. In total, the top ten clones hold approximately 8.2% of the sample. This clonotype was seen many times. It lacks a known antigen. Base qualities are not provided; no much larger clone lies one nucleotide away. Interpreted using the paper, the treatment or condition label stands for: allogeneic hematopoietic cell transplantation with graft depleted of TCRalphabeta T cells and CD19 B cells. Transplant recipients were children who received TCRalphabeta/CD19-depleted allogeneic hematopoietic cell grafts.

On the study overall, not on this receptor specifically: About two months after transplant, the apparently early recovery of alphabetaT-cell counts reportedly depended on just several hundred clones that had expanded rapidly and came from non-depleted graft cells. Over subsequent months, a decline in hyperexpanded clone frequencies was noted, and after one year, T-cell counts and TCRbeta diversity were mostly ascribed to newly produced T cells. In some patients, the high TCRbeta diversity seen at day 60 was put down to recipient T cells and intrathymic progenitors that had survived conditioning.

Taken from cysteine to valine, the CDR3 has 15 residues. Only the CDR3 DNA stays, 45 bases, in frame from base 1. The germline V gene (reference sequence) yields MNHEY for CDR1 and SMNVEV for CDR2. Germline trimming: 2 bases from V, 4 bases from J; junction bases outside gene matches: 8. This receptor was obtained from a female patient aged 2 to 10 who had a stem cell transplant for Fanconi anemia, so the T cells may come from the graft donor. The receptor chain draws on TRBV27 and TRBJ2-7; 7 central bases correspond to TRBD2. Sample: peripheral blood, taken 360 days after TCRalphabeta/CD19-depleted stem cell transplant. For the CDR3, the sequence is CASSLTLGEGYEQYV. The DNA sequence is TGTGCCAGCAGTTTAACCCTCGGGGAGGGGTACGAGCAGTACGTC.